This T cell receptor (beta chain) derives from a study of OX40 agonist ivuxolimab in advanced cancers. Sequenced by immunoSEQ multiplex PCR; TCRdb stores in-frame clones only, minus some. The sample contains more than 90,000 clones, around 83% of which appear only once. Trimming removed 2 bases at V and 0 bases at J, with 5 bases between. The CDR3 totals 13 residues. Germline V gene lookup returns CDR1 KGHSH and CDR2 LQKENI. This clone came up a few times. The specimen comprised CD4+ or CD8+ T cells sorted from blood, sampled in a trial of the OX40 agonist ivuxolimab. The sequence was collected from an adult with an advanced solid tumor such as melanoma, head and neck, liver or kidney cancer. V usage is TRBV18 and J usage is TRBJ2-7, with unresolved D. Written as DNA, the CDR3 is TGTGCCAGCTCACCAAGCATCTCCTACGAGCAGTACTTC. Its protein product is CASSPSISYEQYF.